This entry is about one T cell receptor beta chain. This clone was counted ten times or more. Its antigen target is currently unknown. Base qualities were left out, and no much larger clone turns up one base away. The donors were healthy, HIV-negative adults with no recently reported acute infections or vaccinations. Every donor was a Caucasian adult residing in Nashville, Tennessee, USA. CD4+ T cells were enriched by magnetic negative selection, after which naive cells were positively selected on CD45RA and the negative fraction was taken as the memory subset. Blood was obtained by leukapheresis, after which PBMCs were separated by Ficoll-Histopaque density gradient centrifugation and cryopreserved in liquid nitrogen vapor phase. Analytical flow cytometry was used to check the purity and quantity of each magnetically sorted T cell population. Genomic DNA was isolated from each sorted fraction and quantified by UV absorbance on a Nanodrop 2000c.

The sample belongs to a study of shared clonotypes between healthy human individuals (dated by TCRdb to 2019 to 2021). Study-wide context: A couple of women and a few men aged 18 to 49 years were included in the cohort. Each donor's leukapheresis produced roughly between about 0.85 and 10 billion PBMCs. Different laboratories and diverse techniques were used to prepare libraries and sequence TCR repertoires, to increase sequencing depth and limit assay-specific biases. The study deeply sequenced blood TCR repertoires of about five healthy adults to estimate repertoire size and the extent of clonotype sharing between individuals. For each donor, three plates each were used for CD4 naive and CD4 memory, two plates were used for CD8 naive, and one plate was used for CD8 memory. What the work shows at the level of the full study, not this receptor alone: Naive subsets generally had larger estimated clonotype richness than memory subsets did. Across a few donors, approximately 4.9% of naive CD4, around 3.3% of naive CD8, roughly 2.2% of memory CD4, and over 0.35% of memory CD8 clonotypes were shared. Rarefaction of sorted-subset datasets indicated incomplete sequencing despite the large sequencing depth. The small number of donors limited the genetic and exposure-history diversity represented. Sampling was restricted to blood, and TCR repertoires in tissues likely differ from the TCR repertoires found in blood. Higher generation probabilities were observed for clonotypes shared by all four sorted-subset donors than for non-shared clonotypes. Pairwise subsampling led to the expectation that sequencing depth would affect the degree of clonotype sharing among donors.

Using the deep immunoSEQ assay, TCR CDR3 regions were amplified from genomic DNA by multiplex PCR. Genomic DNA extracted from each cell subset was distributed evenly over all wells of several immunoSEQ 96-well plates, and each plate served as one replicate. For sorted subsets, roughly 200 ng of genomic DNA, equivalent to some 30,000 T cell genomes, went into each replicate PCR. The purified libraries were quantified using a Qubit 3.0 fluorometer, sized with a Bioanalyzer 2100, and then quantified again using the KAPA Library Quantification kit. A separate single-read 150-cycle Illumina NextSeq 550 flow cell was used to sequence each immunoSEQ 96-well plate. As for the authors' bioinformatics: Because the immunoSEQ output included only junctional sequences and no quality scores, the filtering could not be the same as the filtering used for full-length reads. Sequences were annotated with PyIR, a Python wrapper for IgBLAST v1.9, and V/J genes and CDR3 were assigned using IMGT germline references. Reads were filtered out if the reads had weak V/J assignments (E-value above 1e-6), no CDR3, stop codons, out-of-frame junctions, or ambiguous translated residues. A V3J clonotype was defined by an identical inferred V gene, J gene, and CDR3 amino acid sequence. To compute the percentage overlap between repertoires, the number of shared unique clonotypes was divided by the size of the smaller repertoire. Three approaches were used to assess repertoire richness: RTK rarefaction, the Chao1 estimator, and Recon v2.1 estimates of unobserved clonotypes. OLGA was used to compute generation probabilities for all TCRbeta clonotypes that the gDNA method yielded from a handful of donors. Held by TCRdb, this immuneACCESS table contains in-frame sequences only and omits some clones. Under half of the omission traces to an unresolved V gene where checked; the cause of the rest is unknown. The V and J calls and clone size come from that table; D and trimming were worked out from the DNA. In all, the sample holds some 1 million clones, and about 74% of those were seen once. The ten largest account for around 1.5% of the sample.

The sequenced sample was memory CD4+ T cells sorted from blood. Read against the paper, the sample's cell subset or site label means: CD45RA-negative fraction. The TCR originated in a man between 18 and 35 years old in good health.

The DNA is as follows: TGTGCCAGCAGCATCGGGAGACCCACAGATACGCAGTATTTT. Translation gives CASSIGRPTDTQYF. The chain was built from TRBV27 and TRBJ2-3; the D segment could be TRBD2, given 6 matching bases. The germline V gene (reference sequence) supplies CDR1 MNHEY and CDR2 SMNVEV. The CDR3 sequence holds 14 residues, the cysteine and phenylalanine included. Only the CDR3 region is kept as DNA, spanning 42 bases read in frame from base 1. V and J lose 6 bases and 2 bases, and a span of 12 bases separates them.